Listed below are T cell receptor beta chains from one sample, sequenced in a study of T cell changes during pregnancy in multiple sclerosis. Generated by immunoSEQ multiplex PCR, the TCRdb table keeps only in-frame clones and is missing some. The sample lists 65,000 to 75,000 clones, around 91% occurring once. Sequences were derived from peripheral blood, sampled in the third trimester of pregnancy. Source of these receptors: a female donor in good health, enrolled as a control in a pregnancy study. Each CDR3 is given with its conserved first and last residue. Fields, in order: clone size, D gene, V gene, J gene, CDR3 protein, CDR3 DNA. The D gene is left open where the match is weak. For some rows the clone size is stated as once, few or many, or as a class when expanded; others skip it.

size: -; D: -; V: TRBV2; J: TRBJ1-5; CDR3: CASSEAFPGQPQHF; DNA: TGTGCCAGCAGTGAAGCGTTCCCCGGGCAGCCCCAGCATTTT
size: few; D: TRBD1; V: TRBV4-1; J: TRBJ1-1; CDR3: CASSQGGTWDRAIFF; DNA: TGCGCCAGCAGCCAAGGGGGCACCTGGGACAGGGCAATCTTCTTT
size: -; D: TRBD1; V: TRBV18; J: TRBJ2-7; CDR3: CASSLITGTGVAEQYF; DNA: TGTGCCAGCTCACTGATCACTGGGACAGGGGTGGCCGAGCAGTACTTC
size: once; D: TRBD1; V: TRBV28; J: TRBJ1-3; CDR3: CAGTDRDGNTIYF; DNA: TGTGCCGGTACCGACAGGGATGGAAACACCATATATTTT
size: -; D: TRBD1; V: TRBV7-2; J: TRBJ1-5; CDR3: CASSLGGTGNQPQHF; DNA: TGTGCCAGCAGCTTAGGCGGGACAGGGAATCAGCCCCAGCATTTT
size: -; D: TRBD1; V: TRBV11-2; J: TRBJ1-2; CDR3: CASSPDRNYGYTF; DNA: TGTGCCAGCAGCCCGGACAGGAACTATGGCTACACCTTC
size: -; D: TRBD1; V: TRBV6-5; J: TRBJ2-5; CDR3: CASSAFDRGRETQYF; DNA: TGTGCCAGCAGTGCCTTTGACAGGGGGCGGGAGACCCAGTACTTC
size: -; D: -; V: TRBV19; J: TRBJ1-5; CDR3: CASRLGSNQPQHF; DNA: TGTGCCAGTAGACTAGGCAGCAATCAGCCCCAGCATTTT
size: -; D: TRBD1; V: TRBV18; J: TRBJ1-2; CDR3: CASSLQGDYGYTF; DNA: TGTGCCAGCTCTCTCCAGGGGGACTATGGCTACACCTTC
size: -; D: TRBD1; V: TRBV7-9; J: TRBJ1-2; CDR3: CASSAFQFRGPRAYGYTF; DNA: TGTGCCAGCAGCGCATTCCAATTTAGGGGGCCCCGGGCCTATGGCTACACCTTC
size: -; D: TRBD1; V: TRBV9; J: TRBJ2-1; CDR3: CASSLGQNNEQFF; DNA: TGTGCCAGCAGCCTGGGACAGAACAATGAGCAGTTCTTC
size: -; D: -; V: TRBV25-1; J: TRBJ1-2; CDR3: CASSEWIQGDGYTF; DNA: TGTGCCAGCAGTGAATGGATTCAGGGCGATGGCTACACCTTC
size: few; D: -; V: TRBV15; J: TRBJ1-4; CDR3: CATSREQGGEKLFF; DNA: TGTGCCACCAGCAGAGAGCAGGGAGGGGAAAAACTGTTTTTT
size: -; D: -; V: TRBV12-5; J: TRBJ1-3; CDR3: CASGLVTGPHAPLGNTIYF; DNA: TGTGCTAGTGGTTTGGTAACAGGGCCGCATGCCCCTCTTGGAAACACCATATATTTT
size: -; D: TRBD1; V: TRBV2; J: TRBJ1-1; CDR3: CASSGAGGNTEAFF; DNA: TGTGCCAGCAGTGGGGCAGGGGGGAACACTGAAGCTTTCTTT
size: -; D: TRBD1; V: TRBV7-6; J: TRBJ2-5; CDR3: CASSTDRAGETQYF; DNA: TGTGCCAGCAGCACAGACAGGGCTGGGGAGACCCAGTACTTC
size: -; D: -; V: TRBV21-1; J: TRBJ2-2; CDR3: CASSKAGTPYTGELFF; DNA: TGTGCCAGCAGCAAAGCTGGGACACCTTACACCGGGGAGCTGTTTTTT
size: -; D: -; V: TRBV7-9; J: TRBJ2-1; CDR3: CASSPPTSRNEQFF; DNA: TGTGCCAGCAGCCCACCGACTAGTCGGAATGAGCAGTTCTTC
size: -; D: -; V: TRBV19; J: TRBJ1-1; CDR3: CASTPPWATEAFF; DNA: TGTGCCAGTACCCCACCCTGGGCCACTGAAGCTTTCTTT
size: -; D: TRBD1; V: TRBV7-2; J: TRBJ2-6; CDR3: CASSPTGTGLPGANVLTF; DNA: TGTGCCAGCAGCCCAACCGGGACAGGGCTTCCAGGGGCCAACGTCCTGACTTTC
size: few; D: -; V: TRBV27; J: TRBJ1-2; CDR3: CASSHREGDFYGYTF; DNA: TGTGCCAGCAGCCATCGTGAGGGGGATTTCTATGGCTACACCTTC
size: -; D: TRBD2; V: TRBV28; J: TRBJ2-1; CDR3: CASCLAGGPSEQFF; DNA: TGTGCCAGCTGCCTAGCGGGGGGGCCTAGTGAGCAGTTCTTC
size: -; D: -; V: TRBV7-6; J: TRBJ1-1; CDR3: CASSAPRGAYTEAFF; DNA: TGTGCCAGCAGCGCCCCACGGGGGGCTTACACTGAAGCTTTCTTT
size: -; D: -; V: TRBV28; J: TRBJ1-2; CDR3: CASRRGSYGYTF; DNA: TGTGCCAGCAGGCGGGGATCCTATGGCTACACCTTC
size: -; D: -; V: TRBV27; J: TRBJ2-7; CDR3: CASSLAGWNEQYF; DNA: TGTGCCAGCAGTTTGGCAGGGTGGAACGAGCAGTACTTC
size: once; D: TRBD2; V: TRBV9; J: TRBJ2-5; CDR3: CASSVFSGGAETQYF; DNA: TGTGCCAGCAGCGTATTTAGCGGGGGGGCGGAGACCCAGTACTTC
size: -; D: TRBD1; V: TRBV7-3; J: TRBJ2-7; CDR3: CASSLAGRDRGHEQYF; DNA: TGTGCCAGCAGCTTAGCCGGGAGGGACAGGGGCCACGAGCAGTACTTC
size: -; D: TRBD1; V: TRBV27; J: TRBJ2-7; CDR3: CASRPGTGAYEQYF; DNA: TGTGCCAGCCGTCCGGGGACAGGGGCCTACGAGCAGTACTTC
size: -; D: TRBD1; V: TRBV2; J: TRBJ2-2; CDR3: CASMVRQGWTGELFF; DNA: TGTGCCAGCATGGTTAGACAGGGCTGGACCGGGGAGCTGTTTTTT
size: -; D: TRBD1; V: TRBV30; J: TRBJ1-5; CDR3: CAWSVGQALQPQHF; DNA: TGTGCCTGGAGTGTAGGACAGGCGTTACAGCCCCAGCATTTT
size: once; D: -; V: TRBV28; J: TRBJ1-5; CDR3: CASSFWAYSNQPQHF; DNA: TGTGCCAGCAGTTTCTGGGCCTATAGCAATCAGCCCCAGCATTTT
size: few; D: -; V: TRBV18; J: TRBJ1-6; CDR3: CASSPQGFYNSPLHF; DNA: TGTGCCAGCTCACCGCAGGGTTTCTATAATTCACCCCTCCACTTT
size: -; D: -; V: TRBV28; J: TRBJ2-7; CDR3: CASRRDNYEQYF; DNA: TGTGCCAGCAGAAGGGACAACTACGAGCAGTACTTC
size: -; D: -; V: TRBV7-9; J: TRBJ2-3; CDR3: CASSLGLGGRTDTQYF; DNA: TGTGCCAGCAGCTTAGGGCTCGGGGGACGCACAGATACGCAGTATTTT
size: -; D: TRBD1; V: TRBV4-1; J: TRBJ1-4; CDR3: CASSQEQGATNEKLFF; DNA: TGCGCCAGCAGCCAAGAACAGGGGGCAACTAATGAAAAACTGTTTTTT
size: -; D: TRBD1; V: TRBV11-3; J: TRBJ2-6; CDR3: CASSQGQGKANVLTF; DNA: TGTGCCAGCAGCCAAGGACAGGGGAAGGCCAACGTCCTGACTTTC
size: -; D: -; V: TRBV19; J: TRBJ1-5; CDR3: CASSLPAGTKGSNQPQHF; DNA: TGTGCCAGTAGTTTGCCGGCCGGGACAAAGGGTAGCAATCAGCCCCAGCATTTT
size: -; D: TRBD1; V: TRBV4-1; J: TRBJ1-3; CDR3: CASSQPGTGRGNTIYF; DNA: TGCGCCAGCAGCCAGCCCGGGACAGGGAGGGGAAACACCATATATTTT
size: -; D: TRBD1; V: TRBV6-1; J: TRBJ1-3; CDR3: CATRQGSGNTIYF; DNA: TGTGCCACCCGACAGGGCTCTGGAAACACCATATATTTT
size: -; D: TRBD1; V: TRBV4-3; J: TRBJ2-2; CDR3: CASSRMTGYTGELFF; DNA: TGCGCCAGCAGCCGCATGACAGGGTACACCGGGGAGCTGTTTTTT
size: -; D: TRBD1; V: TRBV4-1; J: TRBJ1-2; CDR3: CASSQDQDRVPYGYTF; DNA: TGCGCCAGCAGCCAAGATCAGGACAGGGTTCCCTATGGCTACACCTTC
size: -; D: -; V: TRBV5-1; J: TRBJ2-2; CDR3: CASSLGLGAHGNTGELFF; DNA: TGCGCCAGCAGCTTGGGATTAGGGGCCCACGGGAACACCGGGGAGCTGTTTTTT
size: -; D: -; V: TRBV28; J: TRBJ1-2; CDR3: CATSSGEVYTF; DNA: TGTGCCACTTCCTCGGGAGAAGTCTACACCTTC
size: -; D: -; V: TRBV18; J: TRBJ2-6; CDR3: CASSPGLGANVLTF; DNA: TGTGCCAGCTCACCAGGACTCGGGGCCAACGTCCTGACTTTC
size: once; D: -; V: TRBV7-9; J: TRBJ1-2; CDR3: CASSSPHREIWYGYTF; DNA: TGTGCCAGCAGCTCTCCCCACAGGGAAATTTGGTATGGCTACACCTTC
size: -; D: -; V: TRBV2; J: TRBJ2-5; CDR3: CASSLDQETQYF; DNA: TGTGCCAGCAGTCTCGACCAAGAGACCCAGTACTTC
size: -; D: TRBD1; V: TRBV4-3; J: TRBJ2-7; CDR3: CASSQEETGAYEQYF; DNA: TGCGCCAGCAGCCAAGAGGAGACAGGGGCCTACGAGCAGTACTTC
size: -; D: TRBD1; V: TRBV4-3; J: TRBJ2-2; CDR3: CASSQEQGVAGELFF; DNA: TGCGCCAGCAGCCAAGAACAGGGGGTGGCCGGGGAGCTGTTTTTT
size: -; D: TRBD2; V: TRBV7-9; J: TRBJ2-2; CDR3: CASSSYGVGGAVGELFF; DNA: TGTGCCAGCAGCTCGTACGGCGTCGGGGGGGCCGTGGGGGAGCTGTTTTTT
size: -; D: TRBD1; V: TRBV6-1; J: TRBJ2-7; CDR3: CARTPGQSPYEQYF; DNA: TGTGCCAGAACCCCGGGACAGAGCCCCTACGAGCAGTACTTC
size: -; D: -; V: TRBV30; J: TRBJ1-6; CDR3: CALGTYSYNSPLHF; DNA: TGTGCCCTAGGGACATACTCCTATAATTCACCCCTCCACTTT
size: -; D: -; V: TRBV11-2; J: TRBJ2-7; CDR3: CASSLGTSEQYF; DNA: TGTGCCAGCAGCTTAGGAACTAGCGAGCAGTACTTC
size: few; D: TRBD1; V: TRBV5-1; J: TRBJ1-6; CDR3: CASSLISGTGASPLHF; DNA: TGCGCCAGCAGCTTGATATCTGGGACAGGGGCTTCACCCCTCCACTTT
size: -; D: -; V: TRBV14; J: TRBJ2-2; CDR3: CASSRRPGETARPYTGELFF; DNA: TGTGCCAGCAGCCGACGTCCGGGGGAAACAGCTAGGCCATACACCGGGGAGCTGTTTTTT
size: -; D: -; V: TRBV5-1; J: TRBJ2-7; CDR3: CASSSTGSVPYEQYF; DNA: TGCGCCAGCAGCTCAACAGGATCGGTCCCCTACGAGCAGTACTTC
size: -; D: -; V: TRBV5-1; J: TRBJ2-2; CDR3: CASSPMGRPQSTGELFF; DNA: TGCGCCAGCAGCCCCATGGGGCGGCCCCAGAGCACCGGGGAGCTGTTTTTT
size: -; D: TRBD1; V: TRBV29-1; J: TRBJ2-7; CDR3: CSVCNPGQGEYEQYF; DNA: TGCAGCGTTTGCAACCCGGGACAGGGGGAATACGAGCAGTACTTC
size: -; D: -; V: TRBV6-6; J: TRBJ1-5; CDR3: CASIGGGANQPQHF; DNA: TGTGCCAGCATTGGGGGGGGAGCCAATCAGCCCCAGCATTTT
size: -; D: -; V: TRBV6-5; J: TRBJ1-1; CDR3: CASKSPTQNTEAFF; DNA: TGTGCCAGCAAATCCCCAACACAGAACACTGAAGCTTTCTTT